A selection of T cell receptor beta chains follows, all from one sample in a study of control samples from healthy donors and cancer patients. Profiled with immunoSEQ multiplex PCR; TCRdb holds only in-frame clones, not every one. The sample contains 75,000 to 100,000 clones, 89% of which appear only once. The sample consisted of blood. The receptors come from a man aged 50-59 years in good health. The CDR3 runs from the conserved cysteine through the conserved F or W. The D gene is left open where the match is weak. Some rows have no size entry. The others give once, few or many, or a class for an expanded clone.

v_gene: TRBV3-1/TRBV3-2; len: 14; abundance: .; j_gene: TRBJ2-7; d_gene: TRBD1; CDR3nt: TGTGCCAGCAGACAAGGACAGGATCCCTACGAGCAGTACTTC; CDR3aa: CASRQGQDPYEQYF
v_gene: TRBV6-6; len: 16; abundance: .; j_gene: TRBJ2-5; d_gene: TRBD2; CDR3nt: TGTGCCAGCAGGGATCGAAGGCGACTAGCGCAAGAGACCCAGTACTTC; CDR3aa: CASRDRRRLAQETQYF
v_gene: TRBV7-6; len: 15; abundance: .; j_gene: TRBJ2-3; d_gene: .; CDR3nt: TGTGCCAGCAGCTTAGGGGGGGCCCTCGCAGATACGCAGTATTTT; CDR3aa: CASSLGGALADTQYF
v_gene: TRBV3-1/TRBV3-2; len: 13; abundance: .; j_gene: TRBJ1-2; d_gene: .; CDR3nt: TGTGCCAGCAGCCCGGGACAATACTATGGCTACACCTTC; CDR3aa: CASSPGQYYGYTF
v_gene: TRBV29-1; len: 13; abundance: once; j_gene: TRBJ1-1; d_gene: .; CDR3nt: TGCAGCGTAACAGGGATTATGAACACTGAAGCTTTCTTT; CDR3aa: CSVTGIMNTEAFF
v_gene: TRBV7-8; len: 16; abundance: .; j_gene: TRBJ2-2; d_gene: .; CDR3nt: TGTGCCAGCAGCTTTAAAGTGGGGGCCTACACCGGGGAGCTGTTTTTT; CDR3aa: CASSFKVGAYTGELFF
v_gene: TRBV5-1; len: 15; abundance: .; j_gene: TRBJ1-1; d_gene: .; CDR3nt: TGCGCCAGCAGTTATACCGGGACGGGACTCACTGAAGCTTTCTTT; CDR3aa: CASSYTGTGLTEAFF
v_gene: TRBV9; len: 14; abundance: .; j_gene: TRBJ2-2; d_gene: TRBD1; CDR3nt: TGTGCCAGCAGCGTAAGGACAGGGGCCGGGGAGCTGTTTTTT; CDR3aa: CASSVRTGAGELFF
v_gene: TRBV30; len: 13; abundance: .; j_gene: TRBJ1-4; d_gene: .; CDR3nt: TGTGCCTGGACCGGGACACGTAATGAAAAACTGTTTTTT; CDR3aa: CAWTGTRNEKLFF
v_gene: TRBV9; len: 13; abundance: .; j_gene: TRBJ2-7; d_gene: .; CDR3nt: TGTGCCAGCAGCGCCCGCGGGGCGCACGAGCAGTACTTC; CDR3aa: CASSARGAHEQYF
v_gene: TRBV19; len: 15; abundance: .; j_gene: TRBJ2-2; d_gene: .; CDR3nt: TGTGCCAGTAGGCCCCACGTGGTGTACACCGGGGAGCTGTTTTTT; CDR3aa: CASRPHVVYTGELFF
v_gene: TRBV3-1/TRBV3-2; len: 16; abundance: .; j_gene: TRBJ2-5; d_gene: .; CDR3nt: TGTGCCAGCAGCCAAGAGAGGGTTGGACAGCAAGAGACCCAGTACTTC; CDR3aa: CASSQERVGQQETQYF
v_gene: TRBV7-8; len: 17; abundance: .; j_gene: TRBJ1-6; d_gene: .; CDR3nt: TGTGCCAGCAGCTTAGATGCAGAGGCCTTTTATAATTCACCCCTCCACTTT; CDR3aa: CASSLDAEAFYNSPLHF
v_gene: TRBV10-3; len: 13; abundance: .; j_gene: TRBJ1-4; d_gene: .; CDR3nt: TGTGCCATCAGTGCAGGAGTTAATGAAAAACTGTTTTTT; CDR3aa: CAISAGVNEKLFF
v_gene: TRBV28; len: 13; abundance: .; j_gene: TRBJ1-5; d_gene: TRBD1; CDR3nt: TGTGCCAGCAAGGGGACAGAGGGTCAGCCCCAGCATTTT; CDR3aa: CASKGTEGQPQHF
v_gene: TRBV28; len: 15; abundance: .; j_gene: TRBJ1-3; d_gene: .; CDR3nt: TGTGCCAGCAGTTTAGGAGGGTCCCCTGGAAACACCATATATTTT; CDR3aa: CASSLGGSPGNTIYF
v_gene: TRBV5-5; len: 18; abundance: .; j_gene: TRBJ1-6; d_gene: .; CDR3nt: TGTGCCAGCAGCTTGGGGAGGTGGGGAAGGGAGCTTAATTCACCCCTCCACTTT; CDR3aa: CASSLGRWGRELNSPLHF
v_gene: TRBV15; len: 16; abundance: .; j_gene: TRBJ1-3; d_gene: .; CDR3nt: TGTGCCACCAGCAGAGATCAGGCGAGCTCTGGAAACACCATATATTTT; CDR3aa: CATSRDQASSGNTIYF
v_gene: TRBV27; len: 15; abundance: .; j_gene: TRBJ2-2; d_gene: TRBD1; CDR3nt: TGTGCCAGCACCCCGGGACAGGGTGAGGGCGGGGAGCTGTTTTTT; CDR3aa: CASTPGQGEGGELFF
v_gene: TRBV9; len: 13; abundance: .; j_gene: TRBJ2-5; d_gene: TRBD2; CDR3nt: TGTGCCAGCAGCGCTAGCGGGGAAGAGACCCAGTACTTC; CDR3aa: CASSASGEETQYF
v_gene: TRBV7-2; len: 17; abundance: .; j_gene: TRBJ2-1; d_gene: .; CDR3nt: TGTGCCAGCAGCTTACAAGGGGCAGCGGGTCTGAACAATGAGCAGTTCTTC; CDR3aa: CASSLQGAAGLNNEQFF
v_gene: TRBV2; len: 16; abundance: .; j_gene: TRBJ1-1; d_gene: TRBD1; CDR3nt: TGTGCCAGCAGTGAACGTCCGGGACAGGGAGGCACTGAAGCTTTCTTT; CDR3aa: CASSERPGQGGTEAFF
v_gene: TRBV19; len: 14; abundance: .; j_gene: TRBJ2-2; d_gene: TRBD2; CDR3nt: TGTGCCAGTAGGCTAGCGGGGGGTGTCGGGGAGCTGTTTTTT; CDR3aa: CASRLAGGVGELFF
v_gene: TRBV21-1; len: 17; abundance: .; j_gene: TRBJ1-5; d_gene: .; CDR3nt: TGTGCCAGCAGCAGCCCCGTCCGGGGGCAGATCAATCAGCCCCAGCATTTT; CDR3aa: CASSSPVRGQINQPQHF
v_gene: TRBV18; len: 15; abundance: .; j_gene: TRBJ2-2; d_gene: TRBD1; CDR3nt: TGTGCCAGCTCACCGGGACAGGGGTACACCGGGGAGCTGTTTTTT; CDR3aa: CASSPGQGYTGELFF
v_gene: TRBV6-5; len: 13; abundance: .; j_gene: TRBJ1-1; d_gene: .; CDR3nt: TGTGCCAGCAGTTACTCGTCGGACACTGAAGCTTTCTTT; CDR3aa: CASSYSSDTEAFF
v_gene: TRBV21-1; len: 14; abundance: .; j_gene: TRBJ2-7; d_gene: .; CDR3nt: TGTGCCAGCAGCAAAGGTAACGAAACCTACGAGCAGTACTTC; CDR3aa: CASSKGNETYEQYF
v_gene: TRBV6-5; len: 12; abundance: .; j_gene: TRBJ1-5; d_gene: .; CDR3nt: TGTGCCAGCAGTCCCAGGAATCAGCCCCAGCATTTT; CDR3aa: CASSPRNQPQHF
v_gene: TRBV5-6; len: 13; abundance: .; j_gene: TRBJ2-2; d_gene: .; CDR3nt: TGTGCCAGCAGCTTACCCCTCCCCGGGGAGCTGTTTTTT; CDR3aa: CASSLPLPGELFF